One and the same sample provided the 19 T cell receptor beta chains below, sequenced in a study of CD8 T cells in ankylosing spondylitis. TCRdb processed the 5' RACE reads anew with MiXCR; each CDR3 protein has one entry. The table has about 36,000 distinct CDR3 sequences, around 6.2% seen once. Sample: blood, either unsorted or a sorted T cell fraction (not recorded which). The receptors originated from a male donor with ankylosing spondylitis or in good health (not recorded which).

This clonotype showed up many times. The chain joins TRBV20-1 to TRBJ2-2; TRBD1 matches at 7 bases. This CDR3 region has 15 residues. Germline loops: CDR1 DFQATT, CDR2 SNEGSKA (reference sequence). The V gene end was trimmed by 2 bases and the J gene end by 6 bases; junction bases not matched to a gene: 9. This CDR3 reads CSARFQGVRAGELFF. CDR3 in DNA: TGCAGTGCTAGATTCCAGGGGGTACGGGCCGGGGAGCTGTTTTTT.

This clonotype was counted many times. The CDR3 sequence: CASSFPRGKEQYF. CDR3 sequence (DNA): TGTGCCAGCAGTTTCCCCAGGGGTAAAGAGCAGTACTTC. The chain joins TRBV12-3 or TRBV12-4 to TRBJ2-7; a possible D gene is TRBD1 (6 bases). The CDR3 consists of 13 residues. V dropped 3 bases and J dropped 7 bases, with 13 bases sitting between them.

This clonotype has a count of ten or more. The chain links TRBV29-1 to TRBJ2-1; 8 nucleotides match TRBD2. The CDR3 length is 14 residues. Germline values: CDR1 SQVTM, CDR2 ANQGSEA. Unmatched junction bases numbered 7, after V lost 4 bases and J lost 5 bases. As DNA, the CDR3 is TGCAGCGTTGCACGGGGGGGTAGCGACAATGAGCAGTTCTTC. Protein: CSVARGGSDNEQFF.

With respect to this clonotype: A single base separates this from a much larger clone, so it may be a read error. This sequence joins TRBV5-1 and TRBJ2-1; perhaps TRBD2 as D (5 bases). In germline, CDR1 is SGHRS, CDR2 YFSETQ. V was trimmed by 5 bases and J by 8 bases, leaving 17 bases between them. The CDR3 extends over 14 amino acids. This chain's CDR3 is CASRSPSGVDEQFF. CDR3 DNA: TGCGCCAGCAGGTCCCCGTCCGGGGTTGATGAGCAGTTCTTC.

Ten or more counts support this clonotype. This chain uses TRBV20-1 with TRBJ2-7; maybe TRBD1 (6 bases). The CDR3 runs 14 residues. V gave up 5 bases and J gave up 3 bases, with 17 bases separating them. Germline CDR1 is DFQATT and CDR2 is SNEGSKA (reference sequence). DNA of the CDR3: TGCAGTGCTGGCGAGACAGGCTTCAACTACGAGCAGTACTTC. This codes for CSAGETGFNYEQYF.

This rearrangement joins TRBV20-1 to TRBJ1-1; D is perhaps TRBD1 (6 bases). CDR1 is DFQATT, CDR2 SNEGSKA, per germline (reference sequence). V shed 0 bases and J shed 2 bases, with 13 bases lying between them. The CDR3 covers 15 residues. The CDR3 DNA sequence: TGCAGTGCTAGAGATCAGGGGAGCCCCAACACTGAAGCTTTCTTT. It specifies CSARDQGSPNTEAFF.

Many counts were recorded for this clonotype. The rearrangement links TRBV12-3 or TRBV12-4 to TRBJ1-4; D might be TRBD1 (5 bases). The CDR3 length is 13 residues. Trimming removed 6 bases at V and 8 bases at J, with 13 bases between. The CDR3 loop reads CASSGSGSEKLFF. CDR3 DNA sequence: TGTGCCAGCAGCGGTTCAGGGAGCGAAAAACTGTTTTTT.

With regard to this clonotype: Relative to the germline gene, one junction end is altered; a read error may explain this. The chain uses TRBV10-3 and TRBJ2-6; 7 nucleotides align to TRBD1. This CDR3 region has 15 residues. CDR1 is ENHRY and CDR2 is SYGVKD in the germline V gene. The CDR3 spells CTISDTGVGANVLTF. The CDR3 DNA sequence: TGTACCATCAGTGATACAGGGGTCGGGGCCAACGTCCTGACTTTC.

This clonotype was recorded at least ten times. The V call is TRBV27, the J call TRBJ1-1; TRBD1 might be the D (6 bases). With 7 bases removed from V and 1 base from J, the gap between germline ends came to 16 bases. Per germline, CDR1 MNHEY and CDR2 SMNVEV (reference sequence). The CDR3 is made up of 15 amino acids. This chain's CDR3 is CASTNFRGGNTEAFF. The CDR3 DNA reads TGTGCCAGCACGAACTTCAGGGGAGGGAACACTGAAGCTTTCTTT.

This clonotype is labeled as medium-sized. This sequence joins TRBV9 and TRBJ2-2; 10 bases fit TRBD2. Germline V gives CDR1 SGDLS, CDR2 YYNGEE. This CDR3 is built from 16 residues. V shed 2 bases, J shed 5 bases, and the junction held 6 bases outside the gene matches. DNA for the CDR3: TGTGCCAGCAGCGTGAGCGGGGGGGCCTCAACCGGGGAGCTGTTTTTT. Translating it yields CASSVSGGASTGELFF.

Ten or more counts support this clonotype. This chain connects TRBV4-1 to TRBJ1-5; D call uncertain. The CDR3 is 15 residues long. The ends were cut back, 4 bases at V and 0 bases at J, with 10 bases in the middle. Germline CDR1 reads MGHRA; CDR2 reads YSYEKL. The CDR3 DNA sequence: TGCGCCAGCAGCCCGTACGGCGATAGCAATCAGCCCCAGCATTTT. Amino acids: CASSPYGDSNQPQHF.

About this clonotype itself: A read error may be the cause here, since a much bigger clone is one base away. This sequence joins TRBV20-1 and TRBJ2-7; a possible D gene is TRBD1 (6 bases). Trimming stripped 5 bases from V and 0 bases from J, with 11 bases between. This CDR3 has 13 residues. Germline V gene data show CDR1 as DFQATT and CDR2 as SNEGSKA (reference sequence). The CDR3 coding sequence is TGCAGTGCTTTGGAGGACAGCTCCTACGAGCAGTACTTC. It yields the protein CSALEDSSYEQYF.

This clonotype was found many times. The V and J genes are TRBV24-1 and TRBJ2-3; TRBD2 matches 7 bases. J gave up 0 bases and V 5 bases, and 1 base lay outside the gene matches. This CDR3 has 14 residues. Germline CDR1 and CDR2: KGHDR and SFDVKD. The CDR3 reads CATSGRGSTDTQYF. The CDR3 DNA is TGTGCCACCAGTGGGCGGGGGAGCACAGATACGCAGTATTTT.

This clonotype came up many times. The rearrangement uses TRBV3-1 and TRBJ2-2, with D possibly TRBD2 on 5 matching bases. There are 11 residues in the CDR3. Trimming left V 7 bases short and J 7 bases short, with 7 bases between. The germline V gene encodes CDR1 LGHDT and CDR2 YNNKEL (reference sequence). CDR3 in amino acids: CASKLGGELFF. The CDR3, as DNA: TGTGCCAGCAAACTAGGCGGGGAGCTGTTTTTT.

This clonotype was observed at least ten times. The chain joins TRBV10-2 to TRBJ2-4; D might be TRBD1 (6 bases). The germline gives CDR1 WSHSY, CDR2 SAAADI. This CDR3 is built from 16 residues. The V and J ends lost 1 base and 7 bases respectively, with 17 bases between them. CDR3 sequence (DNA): TGCGCCAGCAGTGAGTACAGGGATCCCTCTGGGAACATTCAGTACTTC. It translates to CASSEYRDPSGNIQYF.

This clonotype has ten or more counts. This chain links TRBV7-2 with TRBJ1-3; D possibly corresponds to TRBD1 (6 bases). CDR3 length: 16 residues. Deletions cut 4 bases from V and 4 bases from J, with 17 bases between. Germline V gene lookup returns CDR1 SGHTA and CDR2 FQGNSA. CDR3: CASSSGGGRRGNTIYF. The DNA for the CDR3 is TGTGCCAGCAGCTCGGGGGGGGGCCGAAGAGGAAACACCATATATTTT.

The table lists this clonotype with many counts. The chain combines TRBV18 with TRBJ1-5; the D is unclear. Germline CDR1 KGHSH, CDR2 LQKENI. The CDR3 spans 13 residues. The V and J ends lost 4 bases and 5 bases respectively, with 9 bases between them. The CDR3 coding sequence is TGTGCCAGCTCACGATCGAGGGATCAGCCCCAGCATTTT. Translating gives CASSRSRDQPQHF. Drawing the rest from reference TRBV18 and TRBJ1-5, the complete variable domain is NAGVMQNPRHLVRRRGQEARLRCSPMKGHSHVYWYRQLPEEGLKFMVYLQKENIIDESGMPKERFSAEFPKEGPSILRIQQVVRGDSAAYFCASSRSRDQPQHFGDGTRLSIL.

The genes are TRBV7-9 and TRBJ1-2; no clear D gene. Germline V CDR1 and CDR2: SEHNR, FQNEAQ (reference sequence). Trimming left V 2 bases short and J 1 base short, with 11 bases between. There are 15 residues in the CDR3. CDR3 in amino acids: CASSLSQIINYGYTF. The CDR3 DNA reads TGTGCCAGCAGCTTAAGTCAGATTATTAACTATGGCTACACCTTC.

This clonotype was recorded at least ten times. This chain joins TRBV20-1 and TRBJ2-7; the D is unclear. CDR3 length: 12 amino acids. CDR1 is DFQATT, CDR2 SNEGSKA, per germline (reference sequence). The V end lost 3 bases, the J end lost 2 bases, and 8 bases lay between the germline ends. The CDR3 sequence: CSASFRTYEQYF. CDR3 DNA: TGCAGTGCTAGTTTCCGTACCTACGAGCAGTACTTC.